These 13 T cell receptor beta chains came from one sample sequenced in a study of OX40 agonist ivuxolimab in advanced cancers. The protocol was immunoSEQ multiplex PCR, while the TCRdb copy is restricted to in-frame clones and leaves out a portion. The sample has some 35,000 clones; around three quarters are singletons. The sample was CD4+ or CD8+ T cells sorted from blood, taken in a trial of the OX40 agonist ivuxolimab. Receptor source: an adult with an advanced solid tumor such as melanoma, head and neck, liver or kidney cancer.

The rearrangement uses TRBV19 and TRBJ1-1; D may be TRBD1 (5 bases). Germline V lookup: CDR1 LNHDA, CDR2 SQIVND (reference sequence). The CDR3 sequence is 14 residues long. The V gene lost 7 bases and the J gene lost 3 bases, with 15 bases spanning the gap. The CDR3 DNA is TGTGCCAGTACCAGACTGGCGGGGGACACTGAAGCTTTCTTT. As protein: CASTRLAGDTEAFF.

The chain uses TRBV30 and TRBJ2-3, with D unresolved. V gave up 0 bases and J gave up 2 bases, with 9 bases separating them. The CDR3 has 14 residues. From germline, CDR1 is GTSNPN and CDR2 SVGIG (reference sequence). CDR3 protein: CAWSVGQATDTQYF. The CDR3 DNA reads TGTGCCTGGAGTGTAGGCCAGGCCACAGATACGCAGTATTTT. Full variable domain (missing parts from reference TRBV30 and TRBJ2-3): SQTIHQWPATLVQPVGSPLSLECTVEGTSNPNLYWYRQAAGRGLQLLFYSVGIGQISSEVPQNLSASRPQDRQFILSSKKLLLSDSGFYLCAWSVGQATDTQYFGPGTRLTVL.

On this clone: The identical CDR3 is also encoded by other nucleotide sequences in the sample. This sequence joins TRBV30 and TRBJ1-4, with a possible D match to TRBD1 (5 bases). This CDR3 is 16 amino acids long. Looked up from germline, CDR1 is GTSNPN and CDR2 is SVGIG (reference sequence). V gave up 3 bases and J gave up 7 bases, with 21 bases separating them. The CDR3 reads CAWSLGTQATSEKLFF. In DNA, the CDR3 is TGTGCCTGGAGCCTCGGGACCCAGGCGACGAGTGAAAAACTGTTTTTT.

The genes are TRBV27 and TRBJ2-7; the D gene is possibly TRBD2 (5 bases). V lost 4 bases and J 4 bases, leaving 26 bases between the germline ends. The CDR3 runs to 18 residues. Germline CDR1 is MNHEY and CDR2 is SMNVEV (reference sequence). CDR3 DNA: TGTGCCAGCAGTTCCTTCGGCCAGGCTAGCCCTATTACTTACGAGCAGTACTTC. It codes for CASSSFGQASPITYEQYF.

V is TRBV11-3 and J is TRBJ2-7, with 16 nucleotides matching TRBD2. The CDR3 sequence is 16 residues long. Germline CDR1 and CDR2: SGHNT and YENEEA. J was trimmed by 6 bases and V by 5 bases; bases with no gene match: 7. CDR3 loop: CASSLGTSGRAGEQYF. The CDR3 DNA reads as TGTGCCAGCAGCCTTGGGACTAGCGGGAGGGCCGGCGAGCAGTACTTC. The variable domain in full, with the rest retrieved from reference TRBV11-3 and TRBJ2-7, is EAGVVQSPRYKIIEKKQPVAFWCNPISGHNTLYWYLQNLGQGPELLIRYENEEAVDDSQLPKDRFSAERLKGVDSTLKIQPAELGDSAVYLCASSLGTSGRAGEQYFGPGTRLTVT.

The chain joins TRBV19 to TRBJ2-5; 10 positions match TRBD1. Germline values: CDR1 LNHDA, CDR2 SQIVND (reference sequence). The V segment lost 8 bases and the J segment 2 bases; nucleotides outside the gene matches: 8. The CDR3 totals 15 residues. The CDR3 DNA reads TGTGCCAGTCATAACCCGGGACAGGGGCAAGAGACCCAGTACTTC. Translated: CASHNPGQGQETQYF.

The chain uses TRBV18 and TRBJ2-5; 10 bases map to TRBD1. Germline CDR1 is KGHSH and CDR2 is LQKENI. J gave up 4 bases and V 8 bases, and 13 bases lay outside the gene matches. This CDR3 region has 16 residues. The CDR3 region has the DNA TGTGCCAGCACGAATCGACAGGGGGCTGGAGGAGAGACCCAGTACTTC. This sequence encodes CASTNRQGAGGETQYF.

The chain recombines TRBV30 with TRBJ2-7; D may be TRBD1 or TRBD2 (5 bases each). The germline V gene has CDR1 GTSNPN and CDR2 SVGIG (reference sequence). CDR3 size: 12 residues. Trimming pared 3 bases from V and 6 bases from J, leaving 12 bases between. As DNA, the CDR3 is TGTGCCTGGAGGGGGGACCTCCTCGAGCAGTACTTC. Protein sequence: CAWRGDLLEQYF.

The CDR3 nucleotides are TGCGCCAGCAGCCTAGGGGGGGCCGATCCCCAAGAGACCCAGTACTTC. This gives the protein CASSLGGADPQETQYF. The chain carries TRBV5-1 and TRBJ2-5; tentative D call: TRBD2 (7 bases). Germline-derived CDR1 and CDR2 are SGHRS and YFSETQ. Trimming stripped 4 bases from V and 1 base from J, with 17 bases between. This CDR3 region has 16 residues.

The chain couples TRBV6-5 to TRBJ2-7; 7 bases are a match to TRBD1. Germline V gene sequence: CDR1 MNHEY, CDR2 SVGAGI. This CDR3 is 14 amino acids long. The V and J ends lost 6 bases and 1 base, in that order; junction bases with no gene match: 6. CDR3 loop: CASRGTVLSYEQYF. CDR3 nucleotide sequence: TGTGCCAGCAGGGGGACAGTCCTTTCCTACGAGCAGTACTTC.

This clone was detected once. Written as DNA, the CDR3 is TGCGCCAGCAGCTCCACAGGGGGTAGTACCGGGGAGCTGTTTTTT. Its translation: CASSSTGGSTGELFF. The chain couples TRBV5-1 to TRBJ2-2, with TRBD1 matching over 8 bases. V was pared by 3 bases and J by 5 bases, with 6 bases of the junction left unmatched. The CDR3 runs to 15 residues. Germline-derived CDR1 and CDR2 are SGHRS and YFSETQ.

This clone was observed a few times. This sequence joins TRBV19 and TRBJ1-1; tentatively, D is TRBD1 (6 bases). Germline loops: CDR1 LNHDA, CDR2 SQIVND (reference sequence). V was cut by 6 bases and J by 1 base, with 12 bases left in between. There are 14 residues in the CDR3. The CDR3 DNA follows: TGTGCCAGTAGGTCCCGGGGACAGAACACTGAAGCTTTCTTT. Its protein is CASRSRGQNTEAFF.

The chain recombines TRBV29-1 with TRBJ1-1; D not resolved. Germline assignment: CDR1 SQVTM and CDR2 ANQGSEA. The CDR3 spans 13 residues. Trimming cost V 8 bases and J 0 bases, with 13 bases left between them. The DNA for the CDR3 is TGCAGCCCTGTCCCCCTCTTGAACACTGAAGCTTTCTTT. It yields the protein CSPVPLLNTEAFF.